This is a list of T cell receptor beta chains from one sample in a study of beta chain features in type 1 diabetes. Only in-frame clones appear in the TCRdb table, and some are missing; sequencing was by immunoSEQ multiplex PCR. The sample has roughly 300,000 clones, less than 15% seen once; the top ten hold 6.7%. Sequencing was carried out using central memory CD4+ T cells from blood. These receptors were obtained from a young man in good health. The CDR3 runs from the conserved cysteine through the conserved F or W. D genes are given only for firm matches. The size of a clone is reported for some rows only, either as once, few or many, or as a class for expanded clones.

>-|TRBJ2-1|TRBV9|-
CASKRGSSYNEQFF
TGTGCCAGCAAAAGGGGGAGCTCCTACAATGAGCAGTTCTTC
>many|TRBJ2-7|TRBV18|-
CASSNTGRGYEQYF
TGTGCCAGCTCGAACACAGGGCGGGGGTACGAGCAGTACTTC
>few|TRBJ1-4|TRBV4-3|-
CASSQAPRGNEKLFF
TGCGCCAGCAGCCAAGCCCCCCGGGGGAATGAAAAACTGTTTTTT
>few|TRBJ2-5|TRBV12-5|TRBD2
CARSSGGAEETQYF
TGTGCTAGATCTAGCGGGGGGGCGGAAGAGACCCAGTACTTC
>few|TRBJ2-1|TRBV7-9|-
CASRILELGHEQFF
TGTGCCAGCAGGATACTAGAGCTGGGCCATGAGCAGTTCTTC
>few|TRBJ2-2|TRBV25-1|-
CASSDVGPGSLGELFF
TGTGCCAGCAGTGATGTTGGGCCCGGTAGCTTAGGGGAGCTGTTTTTT
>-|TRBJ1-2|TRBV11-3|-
CASSPRQAYGYTF
TGTGCCAGCAGCCCCCGACAGGCTTATGGCTACACCTTC
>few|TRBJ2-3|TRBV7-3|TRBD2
CASSPPAGGGSTDTQYF
TGTGCCAGCAGCCCGCCCGCGGGGGGGGGAAGCACAGATACGCAGTATTTT
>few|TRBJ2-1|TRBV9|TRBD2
CASSSTSGGSRDEQFF
TGTGCCAGCAGTTCAACTAGCGGGGGGTCCAGGGATGAGCAGTTCTTC
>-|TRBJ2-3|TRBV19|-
CASMDRASTDTQYF
TGTGCCAGTATGGATCGGGCCTCCACAGATACGCAGTATTTT
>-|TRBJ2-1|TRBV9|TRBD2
CASSESGIGAGGAEQFF
TGTGCCAGCAGCGAGTCGGGAATTGGAGCGGGGGGTGCTGAGCAGTTCTTC
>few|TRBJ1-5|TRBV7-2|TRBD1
CASSKGTVNQPQHF
TGCGCCAGCAGCAAGGGGACAGTGAATCAGCCCCAGCATTTT
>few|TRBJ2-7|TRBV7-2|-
CASSPEGGRAYEQYF
TGTGCCAGCAGCCCCGAGGGGGGGCGCGCCTACGAGCAGTACTTC
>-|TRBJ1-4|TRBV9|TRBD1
CASSAQGQGGEKLFF
TGTGCCAGCAGCGCGCAAGGGCAGGGGGGTGAAAAACTGTTTTTT
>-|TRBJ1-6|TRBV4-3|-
CASSQEGNWDSPLHF
TGCGCCAGCAGCCAAGAAGGGAATTGGGATTCACCCCTCCACTTT
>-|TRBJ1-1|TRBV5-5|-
CASSLLGQAFF
TGTGCCAGCAGCTTGCTGGGGCAAGCTTTCTTT
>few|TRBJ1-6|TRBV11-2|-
CASSSAALQLNSPLHF
TGTGCCAGCAGCTCCGCGGCGTTACAGCTAAATTCACCCCTCCACTTT
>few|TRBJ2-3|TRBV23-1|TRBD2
CASSQPTSGRSTDTQYF
TGCGCCAGCAGTCAGCCGACTAGCGGGAGAAGCACAGATACGCAGTATTTT
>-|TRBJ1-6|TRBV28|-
CASSFGGGNSPLHF
TGTGCCAGCAGTTTCGGAGGAGGAAATTCACCCCTCCACTTT
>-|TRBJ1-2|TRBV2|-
CASSEEWGTGNGGYTF
TGTGCCAGCAGTGAGGAGTGGGGCACAGGGAACGGTGGCTACACCTTC